Included here is one TCR beta chain sequence, with context. CDR1 is SGHTA, CDR2 FQGNSA, per germline. There are 14 residues in the CDR3. V lost 6 bases and J lost 5; bases outside the gene matches: 6. The study assigned cohorts using participant-reported clinical history. This sample is part of a study of blood T cell repertoires in COVID-19. Assay used: immunoSEQ multiplex PCR; TCRdb lists only in-frame clones, some missing. There are fewer than 500,000 clones in the sample; about nine tenths occur only once, and about 0.7% lies in the top ten. The sequence was collected from a woman aged 18-35 years who had recovered from COVID-19. Sequenced material: PBMCs or T cells enriched from blood (not recorded which). V and J are TRBV7-2 and TRBJ1-1; 10 bases map to TRBD1. In DNA, the CDR3 is TGTGCCAGCAGTTACGGGACAGGGGTTACTGAAGCTTTCTTT. Translated: CASSYGTGVTEAFF.